A single sample is the source of the 20 T cell receptor beta chains below, sequenced in a study of CD8+CD57+ T cells in acquired aplastic anemia. The template used for profiling TCR beta VDJ and CDR3 was genomic DNA. TCRdb ran MiXCR on the reads and lists one entry per CDR3 protein. The repertoire holds about 290,000 distinct CDR3 sequences, with approximately 57% as singletons. Those patients picked for sequencing had displayed CD8+CD57+ cell expansion on flow cytometry. The sample taken for sequencing was sorted CD4+, CD8+, or CD8+CD57+ T cells (not recorded which) from PBMCs. Receptors originate from a human donor with aplastic anemia.

V is TRBV5-1 and J is TRBJ2-3; 8 bases line up with TRBD1. The germline V gene has CDR1 SGHRS and CDR2 YFSETQ. Trimming took 4 bases from V and 1 from J; bases not matched to a gene: 8. The CDR3 totals 16 residues. The CDR3 DNA sequence: TGCGCCAGCAGCGGCGTGACAGGGGAGCGCACAGATACGCAGTATTTT. Protein product: CASSGVTGERTDTQYF.

This clonotype was observed a few times. A read error may be the cause here, since a much bigger clone is one base away. The chain is built from TRBV4-2 and TRBJ1-2, with TRBD1 as a possible D gene (6 bases). CDR1 LGHNA and CDR2 YNFKEQ come from the germline V gene. V lost 0 bases to trimming and J lost 4 bases, with 12 bases between them. CDR3 length: 15 amino acids. CDR3 in amino acids: CASSQDRGESYGYTF. The CDR3 region has the DNA TGTGCCAGCAGCCAAGATAGGGGGGAGAGCTATGGCTACACCTTC.

In regard to this clonotype: The junction and the germline gene differ at one end; a read error may be behind it. This chain links TRBV5-1 with TRBJ2-7; possibly TRBD1 or TRBD2 for D (5 bases each). Germline loops: CDR1 SGHRS, CDR2 YFSETQ. The CDR3 length is 14 residues. The CDR3 protein is CASTTGTTIYEQYF. For the CDR3, the DNA is TGTGCCAGCACCACCGGGACCACCATTTACGAGCAGTACTTC.

The chain is built from TRBV12-3 or TRBV12-4 and TRBJ2-5; tentatively, D is TRBD1 or TRBD2 (5 bases each). The CDR3 is 13 residues long. V lost 1 base and J 4 bases, leaving 7 bases between the germline ends. In DNA, the CDR3 is TGTGCCAGCAGTTTAGAAGGGACAGAGACCCAGTACTTC. It yields the protein CASSLEGTETQYF.

This chain joins TRBV7-9 and TRBJ2-3; a weak D match, TRBD2 (7 bases). The germline CDR1 and CDR2 sequences are SEHNR and FQNEAQ (reference sequence). V lost 2 bases, J lost 1 base, and 13 bases lay in between. The CDR3 length is 16 residues. CDR3 in amino acids: CASSLPGGGGTDTQYF. CDR3 in DNA: TGTGCCAGCAGCTTACCAGGAGGGGGGGGCACAGATACGCAGTATTTT.

This clonotype has ten or more counts. The V and J genes are TRBV2 and TRBJ2-5; perhaps TRBD1 as D (6 bases). This CDR3 is 13 amino acids long. The V gene's germline CDR1 is SNHLY and CDR2 FYNNEI. Trimming took off 6 bases at V and 7 bases at J, with 15 bases between the two ends. CDR3 bases: TGTGCCAGCAGGGACAGAACCCTGGGGACCCAGTACTTC. Its protein is CASRDRTLGTQYF.

The V and J genes are TRBV6-6 and TRBJ2-1; D remains ambiguous. The CDR3 consists of 11 residues. The germline CDR1 and CDR2 sequences are MNHNY and SVGAGI (reference sequence). V dropped 2 bases and J dropped 8 bases, with 4 bases sitting between them. CDR3 residues: CASSYMDEQFF. The CDR3 DNA reads as TGTGCCAGCAGTTACATGGATGAGCAGTTCTTC.

In its sample, this clonotype was seen a few times. The chain carries TRBV20-1 and TRBJ2-7; 7 bases agree with TRBD1. Trimming removed 4 bases from V and 3 bases from J; junction bases left unmatched: 6. This CDR3 comprises 13 residues. Germline V lookup: CDR1 DFQATT, CDR2 SNEGSKA (reference sequence). The CDR3 loop reads CSAKGTVRYEQYF. The CDR3 region has the DNA TGCAGTGCTAAGGGGACAGTCCGCTACGAGCAGTACTTC.

Details on this clonotype: Mismatch with germline at one junction end may stem from a read error. The J gene is TRBJ1-3, the V gene TRBV9; no definite D call. This CDR3 region has 15 residues. Germline V gives CDR1 SGDLS, CDR2 YYNGEE. The CDR3 sequence is CASSVVPFEGSTIYF. In DNA, the CDR3 is TGTGCCAGCAGCGTGGTCCCTTTTGAGGGAAGCACCATATATTTT.

This clonotype was seen at least ten times. This chain joins TRBV2 and TRBJ2-2, with TRBD1 matching over 11 bases. J was trimmed by 6 bases and V by 10 bases; bases with no gene match: 10. CDR3 size: 15 residues. The V gene's germline CDR1 is SNHLY and CDR2 FYNNEI. CDR3 in amino acids: CATQKGQGESGELFF. CDR3 nucleotides: TGTGCCACCCAGAAGGGACAGGGGGAGTCCGGGGAGCTGTTTTTT.

This chain connects TRBV7-9 to TRBJ1-2, with 9 bases lining up with TRBD1. The CDR3 extends over 14 amino acids. Germline V CDR1 and CDR2: SEHNR, FQNEAQ (reference sequence). The J segment lost 7 bases and the V segment lost 5 bases, leaving 8 bases of the junction unmatched. In DNA form, the CDR3 reads TGTGCCAGCAGCCCTGACAGGGGGAAAGGTGGCTACACCTTC. It is translated as CASSPDRGKGGYTF.

The V and J genes are TRBV11-1 and TRBJ2-5; 9 positions match TRBD2. The trim removed 8 bases at V and 5 bases at J, leaving 15 bases unmatched. From germline, CDR1 is SGHAT and CDR2 FQDESV (reference sequence). The CDR3 contains 16 residues. The CDR3 region has the DNA TGTGCCAGCGGCGCAGGGTTAGCGGGAGAGGGGGAGACCCAGTACTTC. This encodes CASGAGLAGEGETQYF. The complete variable domain, with remaining parts taken from reference TRBV11-1 and TRBJ2-5, reads EAEVAQSPRYKITEKSQAVAFWCDPISGHATLYWYRQILGQGPELLVQFQDESVVDDSQLPKDRFSAERLKGVDSTLKIQPAELGDSAMYLCASGAGLAGEGETQYFGPGTRLLVL.

This clonotype was found a few times. Just one base apart from a much larger clone, this may be a read error. The rearrangement joins TRBV4-1 to TRBJ1-1, with 7 bases lining up with TRBD1. The V gene's germline CDR1 is MGHRA and CDR2 YSYEKL. The CDR3 covers 18 residues. V lost 2 bases, J lost 3 bases, and 15 bases stayed unmatched. CDR3 residues: CASSQPFTGVGMDTEAFF. The DNA for the CDR3 is TGCGCCAGCAGCCAACCATTCACAGGGGTTGGAATGGACACTGAAGCTTTCTTT.

This clonotype was seen only a few times. The rearrangement uses TRBV7-9 and TRBJ1-6, with a possible D match to TRBD1 (6 bases). Germline V gene data show CDR1 as SEHNR and CDR2 as FQNEAQ (reference sequence). The CDR3 covers 14 residues. The germline V and J ends were trimmed by 2 bases and 5 bases, with 7 bases remaining between them. The DNA for the CDR3 is TGTGCCAGCAGCTTAACAGGGAATAATTCACCCCTCCACTTT. Translated: CASSLTGNNSPLHF.

This clonotype occurred many times. V is TRBV5-1 and J is TRBJ2-3; TRBD1 aligns across 7 bases. The V and J ends lost 4 bases and 4 bases, in that order; junction bases with no gene match: 6. CDR3 size: 14 residues. Germline V lookup: CDR1 SGHRS, CDR2 YFSETQ. The CDR3 is CASSLRQGPDTQYF. CDR3 nucleotide sequence: TGCGCCAGCAGCCTACGACAGGGACCAGATACGCAGTATTTT.

This clonotype occurred many times. The chain employs TRBV9 and TRBJ1-3; D gene unclear. V was trimmed by 3 bases and J by 0 bases, leaving 7 bases between them. CDR3 size: 14 residues. From germline, CDR1 is SGDLS and CDR2 YYNGEE. In DNA, the CDR3 is TGTGCCAGCAGCGACAGACCCTCTGGAAACACCATATATTTT. It codes for CASSDRPSGNTIYF.

The gene calls are TRBV7-2 and TRBJ2-2; D is undetermined. Trimming took off 1 base at V and 7 bases at J, with 10 bases between the two ends. This CDR3 is built from 14 residues. Germline-derived CDR1 and CDR2 are SGHTA and FQGNSA. The CDR3 reads CASSLDGPFGELFF. CDR3 DNA sequence: TGTGCCAGCAGCTTAGACGGGCCCTTCGGGGAGCTGTTTTTT.

CDR3 sequence: CASSVTRGGINGYTF. CDR3 in DNA: TGTGCCAGCAGTGTCACCAGGGGCGGCATAAATGGCTACACCTTC. The genes are TRBV12-3 or TRBV12-4 and TRBJ1-2, with D possibly being TRBD1 (6 bases). This CDR3 comprises 15 residues. V lost 5 bases and J 6 bases, leaving 19 bases between the germline ends.

This clonotype was counted ten times or more. The chain has TRBV19 and TRBJ1-2; 10 positions match TRBD1. The CDR3 contains 15 residues. CDR1 and CDR2 (germline): LNHDA, SQIVND (reference sequence). Losses at the gene ends were 7 bases for V and 4 bases for J; bases not matched to a gene: 9. The chain's CDR3 is CASTMGQGLSYGYTF. In nucleotides, the CDR3 is TGTGCCAGTACCATGGGACAGGGGCTCTCCTATGGCTACACCTTC.

The gene calls are TRBV7-6 and TRBJ2-1; D remains ambiguous. The germline V gene has CDR1 SGHVS and CDR2 FNYEAQ. This CDR3 region has 14 residues. V shed 0 bases and J shed 8 bases, with 11 bases lying between them. CDR3: CASSLASRIDEQFF. CDR3 nucleotide sequence: TGTGCCAGCAGCTTAGCTTCCAGGATTGATGAGCAGTTCTTC.